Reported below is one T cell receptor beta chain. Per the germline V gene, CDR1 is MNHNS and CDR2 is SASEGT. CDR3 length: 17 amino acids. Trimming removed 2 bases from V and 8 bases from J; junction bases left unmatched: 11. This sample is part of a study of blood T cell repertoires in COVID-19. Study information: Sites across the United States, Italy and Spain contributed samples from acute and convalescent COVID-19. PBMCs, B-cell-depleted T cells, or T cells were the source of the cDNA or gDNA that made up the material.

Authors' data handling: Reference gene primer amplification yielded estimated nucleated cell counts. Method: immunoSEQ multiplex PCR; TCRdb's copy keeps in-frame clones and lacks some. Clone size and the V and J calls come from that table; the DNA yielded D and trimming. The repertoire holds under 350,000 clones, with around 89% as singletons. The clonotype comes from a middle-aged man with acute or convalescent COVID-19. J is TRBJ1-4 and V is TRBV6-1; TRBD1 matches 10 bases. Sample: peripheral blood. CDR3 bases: TGTGCCAGCAGTGAATTGGGGACAGGGGAGTTCAGCGAAAAACTGTTTTTT. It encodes CASSELGTGEFSEKLFF.